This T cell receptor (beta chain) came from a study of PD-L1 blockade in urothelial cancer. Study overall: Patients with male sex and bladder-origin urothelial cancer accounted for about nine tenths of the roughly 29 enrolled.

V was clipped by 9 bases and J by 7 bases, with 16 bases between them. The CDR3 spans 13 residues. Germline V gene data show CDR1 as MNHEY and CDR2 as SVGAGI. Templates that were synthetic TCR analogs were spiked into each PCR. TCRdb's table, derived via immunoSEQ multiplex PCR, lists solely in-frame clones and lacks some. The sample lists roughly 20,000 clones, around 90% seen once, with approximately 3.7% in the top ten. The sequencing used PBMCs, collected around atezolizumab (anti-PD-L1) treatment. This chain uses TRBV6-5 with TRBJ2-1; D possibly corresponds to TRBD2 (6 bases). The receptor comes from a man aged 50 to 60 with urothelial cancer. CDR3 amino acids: CASRGGGPNEQFF. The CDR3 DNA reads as TGTGCCAGTCGTGGCGGAGGGCCTAATGAGCAGTTCTTC.